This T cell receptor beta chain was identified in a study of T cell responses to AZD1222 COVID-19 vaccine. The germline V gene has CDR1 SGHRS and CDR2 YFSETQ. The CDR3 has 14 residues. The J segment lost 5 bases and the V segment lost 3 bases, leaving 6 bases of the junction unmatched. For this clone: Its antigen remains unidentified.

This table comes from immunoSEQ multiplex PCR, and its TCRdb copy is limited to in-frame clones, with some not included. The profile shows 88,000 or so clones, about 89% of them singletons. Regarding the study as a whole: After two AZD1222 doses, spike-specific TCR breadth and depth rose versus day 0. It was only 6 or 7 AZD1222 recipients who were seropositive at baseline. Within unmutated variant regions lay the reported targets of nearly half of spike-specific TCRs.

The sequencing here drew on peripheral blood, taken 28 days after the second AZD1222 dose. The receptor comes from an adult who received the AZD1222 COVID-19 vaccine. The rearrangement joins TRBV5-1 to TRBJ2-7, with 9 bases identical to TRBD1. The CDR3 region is CASSSGDRVNEQYF. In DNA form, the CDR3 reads TGCGCCAGCAGCTCTGGGGACAGGGTCAACGAGCAGTACTTC.